Detailed here is one T cell receptor beta chain. As yet, its antigen is unknown. Germline V gene data show CDR1 as MNHNS and CDR2 as SASEGT. Between the trimmed V and J ends, which lost 5 bases and 1 base, there was a span of 12 bases. The CDR3 spans 14 residues. The sample comes from a study of T cells in Graves' hyperthyroidism and ophthalmopathy. About the research overall: Upon initial diagnosis and before any treatment, peripheral blood was collected.

TCR beta CDR3 regions were amplified from RNA transcripts. Carried out on the TCR CDR3, a first-round RT-PCR used the HTBI primer set. TCRdb ran MiXCR on the multiplex PCR reads and lists one entry per CDR3 protein. Here the sample spans about 380,000 distinct CDR3 sequences, approximately 13% being singletons. Patients having uncontrolled infection, another autoimmune disease, pregnancy or lactation were not included. General observations from the study: Most thyroid clonotypes expanded above 0.001 were also detected in blood. A model using 13 V-J features told ophthalmopathy apart from stable hyperthyroidism.

The V and J genes are TRBV6-1 and TRBJ2-7; D not certain. Sequenced: blood. The sequence came from a young man with Graves' hyperthyroidism that later progressed to Graves' ophthalmopathy. Here the CDR3 DNA reads TGTGCCAGCAGTTGGAAGGGTCCATCCTACGAGCAGTACTTC. This codes for CASSWKGPSYEQYF.